This T cell receptor beta chain was profiled in a study of cytomegalovirus exposure and HLA in healthy donors. Of note for this clone: Its specificity is not known.

The ends lost 6 bases at V and 2 bases at J; junction bases unmatched: 4. The CDR3 has 14 amino acids. Germline CDR1 and CDR2: MNHEY and SVGAGI. Study-wide results and caveats: TCR association rates varied by HLA locus in a later analysis, with DRB1 highest and HLA-C lowest.

In the PCR, 60 Vbeta and 13 Jbeta primers were used. Assay: immunoSEQ multiplex PCR; the TCRdb copy retains only in-frame clones and omits some. The sample lists 120,000 or so clones, 72% occurring once. This TCR was sampled from a man aged 25-40 years in good health and CMV-seronegative. The J gene is TRBJ1-3, the V gene TRBV6-5; TRBD1 aligns across 7 bases. Sequencing input: PBMCs. CDR3 bases: TGTGCCAGCAGACAGGGGACAACTGGAAACACCATATATTTT. Encoded protein: CASRQGTTGNTIYF.